The 14 T cell receptor beta chains below come from one sample, sequenced in a study of beta chain features in type 1 diabetes. Study-level points and caveats: In every one of the four CD4+ subsets, TCRB CDR3s were moderately but significantly shorter in Type 1 diabetes patients.

Expressed TCRB transcripts were sequenced, since all the RNA that had been isolated was reverse transcribed. TCRdb's table, derived via immunoSEQ multiplex PCR, lists solely in-frame clones and lacks some. The sample contains 600,000 to 700,000 clones, around 12% of which appear only once. These TCRs' antigens remain unknown. Specimen: naive CD4+ T cells from blood. The origin of the receptors is a man under 40 with type 1 diabetes.

The genes are TRBV7-2 and TRBJ1-2; D not certain. The germline V and J ends were trimmed by 1 base and 12 bases, with 15 bases remaining between them. Germline V gene sequence: CDR1 SGHTA, CDR2 FQGNSA. This CDR3 spans 13 amino acids. The CDR3 sequence: CASSLERPRSNTF. In nucleotides, the CDR3 is TGTGCCAGCAGCTTAGAGAGGCCGAGGTCAAACACCTTC.

Regarding this clone: Other nucleotide sequences from this sample produce the same CDR3. CDR3 residues: CASSAGQTSGANVLTF. In DNA form, the CDR3 reads TGTGCCAGCAGCGCCGGACAGACCTCTGGGGCCAACGTCCTGACTTTC. This chain joins TRBV9 and TRBJ2-6, with D possibly being TRBD1 (6 bases). V lost 3 bases and J 0 bases, leaving 10 bases between the germline ends. Germline CDR1 and CDR2: SGDLS and YYNGEE. The CDR3 is 16 amino acids.

The gene calls are TRBV5-4 and TRBJ1-4, with 7 bases matching TRBD1. Germline CDR1 reads SGHNT; CDR2 reads YYREEE (reference sequence). J lost 4 bases, V lost 4 bases, and 7 bases had no gene match. This CDR3 is built from 15 residues. The CDR3 is CASSGPGQSNEKLFF. CDR3 DNA sequence: TGTGCCAGCAGCGGTCCGGGACAGAGTAATGAAAAACTGTTTTTT.

The chain is built from TRBV6-5 and TRBJ1-2; D gene uncertain. Trimming shortened V by 0 bases and J by 6 bases, and 17 bases separated the two germline ends. The CDR3 totals 16 residues. The germline V gene encodes CDR1 MNHEY and CDR2 SVGAGI. The CDR3 reads CASSYSAGIASDGYTF. CDR3 coding DNA: TGTGCCAGCAGTTACTCTGCGGGAATCGCATCCGATGGCTACACCTTC.

This clone was counted between two and nine times. The V call is TRBV6-6, the J call TRBJ1-5; D perhaps matches TRBD1 (5 bases). Germline V gives CDR1 MNHNY, CDR2 SVGAGI (reference sequence). The CDR3 is made up of 11 amino acids. Trimming took 5 bases from V and 9 from J, leaving 8 bases between them. This CDR3 reads CASSTGGPQHF. In nucleotides, the CDR3 is TGTGCCAGCAGTACCGGGGGGCCCCAGCATTTT.

This clone was picked up a small number of times. The J gene is TRBJ2-5, the V gene TRBV25-1, with D perhaps TRBD2 (6 bases). Germline CDR1 is MGHDK and CDR2 is SYGVNS. Trimming took off 0 bases at V and 5 bases at J, with 10 bases between the two ends. The CDR3 covers 14 residues. The CDR3 is CASSEYTSWETQYF. CDR3 bases: TGTGCCAGCAGTGAATATACTAGCTGGGAGACCCAGTACTTC.

This clone was found a few times. The rearrangement links TRBV9 to TRBJ1-2; 8 bases agree with TRBD1. Trimming cost V 4 bases and J 0 bases; bases outside gene matches: 8. This CDR3 spans 16 amino acids. CDR1 is SGDLS and CDR2 is YYNGEE in the germline V gene. The DNA of the CDR3 is TGTGCCAGCAGCTCCACAGGGGGAAGATCTAACTATGGCTACACCTTC. It specifies CASSSTGGRSNYGYTF.

This clone was recorded a few times. The V call is TRBV5-1, the J call TRBJ1-1; 11 bases match TRBD1. Per the germline V gene, CDR1 is SGHRS and CDR2 is YFSETQ. The CDR3 is 15 amino acids. V gave up 4 bases and J gave up 5 bases; unmatched junction bases: 7. The DNA for the CDR3 is TGCGCCAGCAGCCTCGCTGGGACAGGGGGTACTGAAGCTTTCTTT. Protein product: CASSLAGTGGTEAFF.

This clone has a handful of counts. The chain recombines TRBV13 with TRBJ1-2; possible D gene TRBD1, 5 bases. Deletions cut 1 base from V and 8 bases from J, with 8 bases between. The CDR3 is made up of 12 amino acids. CDR1 is PRHDT and CDR2 is FYEKMQ in the germline V gene (reference sequence). Here the CDR3 reads CASSLVRDGYTF. The CDR3 DNA reads TGTGCCAGCAGCTTAGTGCGGGACGGCTACACCTTC.

The J gene is TRBJ2-3, the V gene TRBV4-2; D perhaps matches TRBD2 (6 bases). The CDR3 has 15 amino acids. Germline loops: CDR1 LGHNA, CDR2 YNFKEQ. V was clipped by 0 bases and J by 1 base, with 8 bases between them. As DNA, the CDR3 is TGTGCCAGCAGCCAAGAGGTAGCGGGCACAGATACGCAGTATTTT. Its protein is CASSQEVAGTDTQYF.

This clone was seen more than once but under ten times. V and J are TRBV11-2 and TRBJ2-5; 7 bases are a match to TRBD2. CDR3 size: 14 residues. Germline assignment: CDR1 SGHAT and CDR2 FQNNGV. Trimming at V came to 3 bases and at J to 2 bases, leaving 3 bases not matched to a gene. DNA for the CDR3: TGTGCCAGCAGCTTTAGCGGGTTTCAAGAGACCCAGTACTTC. Protein: CASSFSGFQETQYF.

A word on this clone: This sample includes further DNA sequences coding for the same CDR3. The rearrangement uses TRBV5-1 and TRBJ2-7; the D gene could be TRBD1 or TRBD2 (6 bases each). This CDR3 has 12 residues. Germline lookup yields CDR1 SGHRS and CDR2 YFSETQ. V dropped 2 bases and J dropped 4 bases, with 7 bases sitting between them. The CDR3 sequence: CASSLGGYEQYF. The CDR3 DNA follows: TGCGCCAGCAGCTTAGGGGGGTACGAGCAGTACTTC.

The sample holds a few counts of this clone. The CDR3 protein is CASSPRDSATNEKLFF. The CDR3 DNA is TGTGCCAGCAGTCCCAGGGACAGTGCAACTAATGAAAAACTGTTTTTT. The chain links TRBV27 to TRBJ1-4; 7 bases match TRBD1. This CDR3 comprises 16 residues. The ends lost 5 bases at V and 0 bases at J; junction bases unmatched: 6. Germline values: CDR1 MNHEY, CDR2 SMNVEV (reference sequence).

V and J are TRBV18 and TRBJ2-2; D remains unclear. Trimming left V 2 bases short and J 7 bases short, with 20 bases between. The CDR3 loop spans 17 amino acids. Germline assignment: CDR1 KGHSH and CDR2 LQKENI. The CDR3 coding sequence is TGTGCCAGCTCACCAGTGAAGATTACTGGTCTGGGCGGGGAGCTGTTTTTT. Protein: CASSPVKITGLGGELFF. The full variable domain, with the rest looked up from reference TRBV18 and TRBJ2-2, is NAGVMQNPRHLVRRRGQEARLRCSPMKGHSHVYWYRQLPEEGLKFMVYLQKENIIDESGMPKERFSAEFPKEGPSILRIQQVVRGDSAAYFCASSPVKITGLGGELFFGEGSRLTVL.